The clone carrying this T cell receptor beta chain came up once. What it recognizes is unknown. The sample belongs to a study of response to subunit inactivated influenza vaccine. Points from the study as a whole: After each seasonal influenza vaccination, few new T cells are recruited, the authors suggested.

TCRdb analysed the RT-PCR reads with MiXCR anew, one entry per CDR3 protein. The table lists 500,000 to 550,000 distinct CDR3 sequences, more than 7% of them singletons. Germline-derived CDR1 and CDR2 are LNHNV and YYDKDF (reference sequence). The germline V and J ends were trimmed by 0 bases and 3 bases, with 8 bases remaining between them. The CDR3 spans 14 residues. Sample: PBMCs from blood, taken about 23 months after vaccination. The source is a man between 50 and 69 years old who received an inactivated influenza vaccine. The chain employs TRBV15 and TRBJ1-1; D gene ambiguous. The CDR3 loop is CATSRDAGDTEAFF. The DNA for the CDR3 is TGTGCCACCAGCAGAGATGCAGGTGACACTGAAGCTTTCTTT.